Given below is one T cell receptor (beta chain) in context. What antigen it recognizes has not been identified. Being one base from a much bigger clone, this may be a read error. The data were obtained in a study of naive and memory T cell subsets (dated by TCRdb to about 2017). At the level of the whole study: In the figure summarizing the skin biopsy and whole blood samples, roughly 10 blood donors, 7 tuberculin skin test biopsies and 3 saline control biopsies were reported. PCR2 was typically a SYBR Green qPCR stopped at a set threshold; low-input samples could instead use end-point PCR (about 6 cycles). Here is what the overall study found, with its caveats: The RNA-based method was acknowledged to be potentially sensitive to changes in TCR transcripts with T cell activation and differentiation.

Libraries were prepared through 5' RACE. The ligated cDNA was amplified in four rounds of PCR with nested alpha and beta constant region primers together with the SP2 primer. For the blood and skin samples, reverse transcription of TCR RNA was done with SuperScript IV along with alpha and beta constant region primers. T4 RNA ligase 1 was used to ligate an oligonucleotide containing the Illumina SP2 primer and a UMI to the 3' end of the cDNA. The 12-nucleotide UMI was composed of two random hexamers separated by an eight-base spacer, which was included to prevent hairpin formation. From the second PCR onward, TCR alpha and beta chain libraries were processed separately and dual indexed for multiplexing. After pooling, the indexed libraries were analyzed by capillary electrophoresis and sequenced on either an Illumina MiSeq or NextSeq. PhiX DNA at about 5-8% was spiked into libraries to increase base diversity and improve cluster recognition. From the authors' description of their analysis: Demultiplexor pulled UMIs out of read 2, joined the UMIs with the TCR sequence from read 1, and separated reads according to sample indices. V and J genes and V-J junctions were identified by Decombinator, and each TCR was assigned a five-part identifier that included V and J deletions. UMIs were used by Collapsinator to correct sequencing errors and PCR amplification heterogeneity, so that a UMI-based abundance was obtained for each TCR. CDR3Translator converted identifiers to nucleotide sequence, translated to amino acids, and extracted CDR3 regions using terminal motifs. Error-corrected counts of alpha and beta TCRs from blood and skin were compared after being normalized to the amount of input RNA. Using fastp trimming at Q25 and MiXCR clonotype assembly, TCRdb reanalyzed the public sequencing data and kept in-frame beta chains. Each CDR3 protein gets just one entry, which takes the most common genes and DNA from the rows behind it. The authors' filters were not applied to this entry. The sample profile shows 58,000 or so distinct CDR3 sequences; 7.6% of them were found once. More than 7.5% of the sample comes from the top ten.

Here V drops 5 bases and J drops 6 bases, and the junction holds 9 bases not matched to any gene. Including cysteine and phenylalanine, the CDR3 has 17 amino acids. Only the CDR3 DNA is retained, 51 bases long and in frame from the first base. The CDR1 and CDR2 encoded by the germline V gene are SGHDN and FVKESK. A robust, sensitive protocol for the amplification, sequencing and analysis of TCRs was described in the study, in which 3' ligation of a UMI-containing oligonucleotide to TCR cDNA was used. For whole blood analysis, about 2.4 ml of peripheral blood was drawn from adult healthy volunteers into Tempus tubes, and RNA was extracted according to the manufacturer's instructions. Before reverse transcription, total RNA that had not been cell sorted was treated with RQ1 DNase, with a target input of about 1 to 1000 ng. Skin biopsy and whole blood libraries were made to test pipeline robustness in samples where T cells form a minority population.

The sequence links TRBV14 to TRBJ2-3; TRBD2 matches 15 bases in the middle. This TCR was recovered from a female donor in good health. The CDR3 reads as follows: CASSSQTGLAGGDTQYF. The DNA is as follows: TGTGCCAGCAGCTCACAGACCGGACTAGCGGGGGGGGATACGCAGTATTTT.